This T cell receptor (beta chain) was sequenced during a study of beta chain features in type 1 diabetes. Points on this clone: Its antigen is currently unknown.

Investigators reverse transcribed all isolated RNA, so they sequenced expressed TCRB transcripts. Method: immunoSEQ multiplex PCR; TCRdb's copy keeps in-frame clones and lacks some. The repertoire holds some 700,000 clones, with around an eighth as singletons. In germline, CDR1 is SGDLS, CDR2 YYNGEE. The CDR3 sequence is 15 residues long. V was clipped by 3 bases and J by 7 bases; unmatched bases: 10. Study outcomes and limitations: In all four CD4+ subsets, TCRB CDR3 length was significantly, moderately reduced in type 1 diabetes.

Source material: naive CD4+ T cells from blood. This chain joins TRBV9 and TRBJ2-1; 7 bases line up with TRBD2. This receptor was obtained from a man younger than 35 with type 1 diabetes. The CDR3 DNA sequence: TGTGCCAGCAGCGCTACCGGACTAGTAGGTAATGAGCAGTTCTTC. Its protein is CASSATGLVGNEQFF.